Below, one TCR beta chain is given with its context. This entry belongs to a study of blood T cell repertoires in COVID-19. Background on the study: T cells, B-cell-depleted T cells, or PBMCs provided the cDNA or gDNA that served as material.

Libraries were prepared by immunoSEQ multiplex PCR; TCRdb keeps only in-frame clonotypes and omits some of them. The table includes approximately 60,000 clones, approximately 95% detected once. Sequenced material: peripheral blood. The sequence came from a man between 65 and 85 years old with active COVID-19.

CDR3 nucleotide sequence: TGTGCCAGCAGCCAAGAACGAACCGCGACAGGGGTAGGTGAAAAACTGTTTTTT. Amino acid sequence: CASSQERTATGVGEKLFF. V gene TRBV3-1 (or the pseudogene TRBV3-2) combines with J gene TRBJ1-4, with 8 bases identical to TRBD1. The CDR3 contains 18 residues. J gave up 7 bases and V 0 bases, and 13 bases lay outside the gene matches. Looked up from germline, CDR1 is LGHDT and CDR2 is YNNKEL (reference sequence).